This T cell receptor beta chain is drawn from a study of T cell changes during pregnancy in multiple sclerosis. Here immunoSEQ multiplex PCR was the method, and the copy in TCRdb shows in-frame clones only, minus some. Of tens of thousands of clones listed, approximately 92% are singletons. This CDR3 is built from 15 residues. Trimming stripped 0 bases from V and 7 bases from J, with 14 bases between. The germline CDR1 and CDR2 sequences are SGHKS and YYEKEE (reference sequence). J is TRBJ2-1 and V is TRBV5-5; tentatively, D is TRBD2 (5 bases). This receptor was identified in a female donor with multiple sclerosis, enrolled in a pregnancy study. The sequencing sample was made of peripheral blood. The CDR3 DNA reads TGTGCCAGCAGCTTGGGAGGGCCCCTCGCAAATGAGCAGTTCTTC. It translates to CASSLGGPLANEQFF.